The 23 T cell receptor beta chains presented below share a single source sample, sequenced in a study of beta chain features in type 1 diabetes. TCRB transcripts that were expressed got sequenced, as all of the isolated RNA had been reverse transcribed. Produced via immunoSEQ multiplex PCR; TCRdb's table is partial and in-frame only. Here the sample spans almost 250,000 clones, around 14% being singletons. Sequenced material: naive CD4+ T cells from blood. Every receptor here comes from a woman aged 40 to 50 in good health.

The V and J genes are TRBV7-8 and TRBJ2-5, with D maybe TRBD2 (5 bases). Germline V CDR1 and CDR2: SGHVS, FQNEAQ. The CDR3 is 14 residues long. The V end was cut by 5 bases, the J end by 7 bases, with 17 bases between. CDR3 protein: CASSTRLTAGTQYF. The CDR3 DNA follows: TGTGCCAGCAGCACGCGACTAACCGCGGGGACCCAGTACTTC.

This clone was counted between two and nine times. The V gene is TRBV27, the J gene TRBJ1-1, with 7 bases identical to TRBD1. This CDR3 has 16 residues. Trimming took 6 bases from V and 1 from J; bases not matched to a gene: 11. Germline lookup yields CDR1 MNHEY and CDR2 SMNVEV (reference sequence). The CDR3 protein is CASSLLATGRNTEAFF. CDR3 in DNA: TGTGCCAGCAGCCTCCTAGCGACAGGGAGGAACACTGAAGCTTTCTTT.

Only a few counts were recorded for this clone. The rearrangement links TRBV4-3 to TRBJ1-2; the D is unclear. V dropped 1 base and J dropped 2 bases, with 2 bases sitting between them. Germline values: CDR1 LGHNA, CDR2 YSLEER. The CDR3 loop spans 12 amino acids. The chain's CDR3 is CASSQANYGYTF. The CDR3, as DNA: TGCGCCAGCAGCCAAGCAAACTATGGCTACACCTTC.

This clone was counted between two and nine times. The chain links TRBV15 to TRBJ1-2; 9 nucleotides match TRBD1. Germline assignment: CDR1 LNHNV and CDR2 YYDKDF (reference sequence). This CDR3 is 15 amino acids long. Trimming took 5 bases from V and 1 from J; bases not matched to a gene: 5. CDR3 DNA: TGTGCCACCAGCTGGGACAGGGACGTTAACTATGGCTACACCTTC. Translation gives CATSWDRDVNYGYTF.

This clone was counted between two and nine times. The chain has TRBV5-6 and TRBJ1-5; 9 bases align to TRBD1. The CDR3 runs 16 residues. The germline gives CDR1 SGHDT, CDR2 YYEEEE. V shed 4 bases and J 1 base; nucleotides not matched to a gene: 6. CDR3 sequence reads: CASSINRGLSNQPQHF. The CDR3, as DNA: TGTGCCAGCAGCATAAACAGGGGGCTCAGCAATCAGCCCCAGCATTTT.

The CDR3 region is CASSLEGVPSGEQYF. The CDR3 DNA sequence: TGCGCCAGCAGCTTGGAAGGGGTCCCCTCTGGCGAGCAGTACTTC. The gene calls are TRBV5-1 and TRBJ2-7, with D perhaps TRBD1 (5 bases). Looked up from germline, CDR1 is SGHRS and CDR2 is YFSETQ. The V and J ends lost 0 bases and 6 bases respectively, with 16 bases between them. The CDR3 runs to 15 residues.

Here the CDR3 reads CASSSLRGPTNEKLFF. CDR3 nucleotides: TGTGCCAGCAGTAGTTTAAGGGGTCCAACTAATGAAAAACTGTTTTTT. This chain connects TRBV25-1 to TRBJ1-4, with D maybe TRBD1 (5 bases). This CDR3 region has 16 residues. V lost 5 bases and J lost 0, with 13 bases in between. In germline, CDR1 is MGHDK, CDR2 SYGVNS.

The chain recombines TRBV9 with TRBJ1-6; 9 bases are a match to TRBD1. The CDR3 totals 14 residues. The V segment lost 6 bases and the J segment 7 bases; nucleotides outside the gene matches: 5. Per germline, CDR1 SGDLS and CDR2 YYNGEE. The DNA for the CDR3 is TGTGCCAGCAACCGACAGGGGGGGAATTCACCCCTCCACTTT. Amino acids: CASNRQGGNSPLHF. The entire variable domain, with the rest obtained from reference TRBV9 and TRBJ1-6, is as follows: DSGVTQTPKHLITATGQRVTLRCSPRSGDLSVYWYQQSLDQGLQFLIQYYNGEERAKGNILERFSAQQFPDLHSELNLSSLELGDSALYFCASNRQGGNSPLHFGNGTRLTVT.

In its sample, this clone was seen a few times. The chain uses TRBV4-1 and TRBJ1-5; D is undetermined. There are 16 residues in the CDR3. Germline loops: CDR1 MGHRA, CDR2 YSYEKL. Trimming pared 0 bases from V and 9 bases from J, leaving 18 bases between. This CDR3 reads CASSQERDTTSRPQHF. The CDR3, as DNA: TGCGCCAGCAGCCAAGAGAGAGACACGACCAGTAGGCCCCAGCATTTT.

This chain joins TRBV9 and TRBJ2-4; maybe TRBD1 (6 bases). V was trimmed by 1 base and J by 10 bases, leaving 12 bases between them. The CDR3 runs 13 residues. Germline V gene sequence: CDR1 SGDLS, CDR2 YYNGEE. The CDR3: CASSVTGKGIQYF. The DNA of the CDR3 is TGTGCCAGCAGCGTAACAGGGAAGGGGATTCAGTACTTC. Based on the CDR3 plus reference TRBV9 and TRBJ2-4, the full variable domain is DSGVTQTPKHLITATGQRVTLRCSPRSGDLSVYWYQQSLDQGLQFLIQYYNGEERAKGNILERFSAQQFPDLHSELNLSSLELGDSALYFCASSVTGKGIQYFGAGTRLSVL.

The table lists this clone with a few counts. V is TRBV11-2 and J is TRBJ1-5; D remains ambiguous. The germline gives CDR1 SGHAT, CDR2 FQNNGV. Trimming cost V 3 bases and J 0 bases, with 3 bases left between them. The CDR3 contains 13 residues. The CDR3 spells CASSFNSNQPQHF. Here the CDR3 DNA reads TGTGCCAGCAGCTTCAATAGCAATCAGCCCCAGCATTTT.

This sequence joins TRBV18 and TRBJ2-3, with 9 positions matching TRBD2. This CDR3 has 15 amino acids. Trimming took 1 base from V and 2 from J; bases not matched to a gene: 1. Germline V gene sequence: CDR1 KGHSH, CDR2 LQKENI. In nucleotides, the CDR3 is TGTGCCAGCTCACCACTAGCGGGGGCCACAGATACGCAGTATTTT. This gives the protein CASSPLAGATDTQYF.

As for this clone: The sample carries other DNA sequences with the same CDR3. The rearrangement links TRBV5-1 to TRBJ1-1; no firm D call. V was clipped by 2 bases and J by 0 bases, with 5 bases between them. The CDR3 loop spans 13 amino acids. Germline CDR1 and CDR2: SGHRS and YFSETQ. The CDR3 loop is CASSLALNTEAFF. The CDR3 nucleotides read TGCGCCAGCAGCTTAGCTTTGAACACTGAAGCTTTCTTT.

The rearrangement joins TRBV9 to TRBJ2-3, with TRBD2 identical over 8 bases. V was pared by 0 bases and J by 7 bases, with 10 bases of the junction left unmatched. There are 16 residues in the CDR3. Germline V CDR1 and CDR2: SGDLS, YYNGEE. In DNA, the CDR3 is TGTGCCAGCAGCGTAGGGACTAGCCCCTTGATACATACGCAGTATTTT. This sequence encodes CASSVGTSPLIHTQYF.

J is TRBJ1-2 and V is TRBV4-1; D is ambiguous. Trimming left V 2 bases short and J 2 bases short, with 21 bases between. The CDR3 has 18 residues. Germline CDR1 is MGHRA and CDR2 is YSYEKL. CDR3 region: CASSQPLRWASLNYGYTF. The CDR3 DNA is TGCGCCAGCAGCCAACCCTTAAGATGGGCCTCTCTAAACTATGGCTACACCTTC.

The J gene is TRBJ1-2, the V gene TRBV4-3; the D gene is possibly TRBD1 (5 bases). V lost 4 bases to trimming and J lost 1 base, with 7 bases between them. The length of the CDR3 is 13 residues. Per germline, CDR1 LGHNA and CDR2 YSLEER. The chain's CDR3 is CASSLDSNYGYTF. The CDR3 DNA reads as TGCGCCAGCAGCCTTGACAGTAACTATGGCTACACCTTC.

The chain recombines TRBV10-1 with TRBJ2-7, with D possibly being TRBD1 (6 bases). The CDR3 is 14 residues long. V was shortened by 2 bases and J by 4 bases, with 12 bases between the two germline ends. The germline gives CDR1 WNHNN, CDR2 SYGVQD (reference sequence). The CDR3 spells CASSEQGRRYEQYF. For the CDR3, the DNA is TGCGCCAGCAGTGAGCAGGGGCGCCGGTACGAGCAGTACTTC.

This CDR3 is CASSLDSSGANVLTF. In DNA form, the CDR3 reads TGTGCCAGCAGCTTAGACAGCTCTGGGGCCAACGTCCTGACTTTC. The genes are TRBV7-8 and TRBJ2-6; D not certain. With 1 base removed from V and 0 bases from J, the gap between germline ends came to 4 bases. The length of the CDR3 is 15 residues. The V gene's germline CDR1 is SGHVS and CDR2 FQNEAQ. The full variable domain, rest sourced from reference TRBV7-8 and TRBJ2-6, is GAGVSQSPRYKVAKRGQDVALRCDPISGHVSLFWYQQALGQGPEFLTYFQNEAQLDKSGLPSDRFFAERPEGSVSTLKIQRTQQEDSAVYLCASSLDSSGANVLTFGAGSRLTVL.

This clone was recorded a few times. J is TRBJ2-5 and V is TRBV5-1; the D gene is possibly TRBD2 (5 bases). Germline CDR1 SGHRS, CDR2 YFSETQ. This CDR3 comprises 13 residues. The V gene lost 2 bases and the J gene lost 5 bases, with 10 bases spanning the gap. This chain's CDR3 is CASSFGVGETQYF. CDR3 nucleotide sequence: TGCGCCAGCAGCTTCGGGGTCGGGGAGACCCAGTACTTC.

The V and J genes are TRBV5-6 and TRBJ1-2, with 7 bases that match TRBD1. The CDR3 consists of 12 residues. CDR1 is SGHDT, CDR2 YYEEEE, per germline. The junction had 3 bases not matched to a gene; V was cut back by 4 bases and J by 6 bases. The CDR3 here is CASSAGTDGYTF. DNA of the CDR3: TGTGCCAGCAGCGCCGGGACAGATGGCTACACCTTC. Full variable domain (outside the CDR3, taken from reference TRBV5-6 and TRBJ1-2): DAGVTQSPTHLIKTRGQQVTLRCSPKSGHDTVSWYQQALGQGPQFIFQYYEEEERQRGNFPDRFSGHQFPNYSSELNVNALLLGDSALYLCASSAGTDGYTFGSGTRLTVV.

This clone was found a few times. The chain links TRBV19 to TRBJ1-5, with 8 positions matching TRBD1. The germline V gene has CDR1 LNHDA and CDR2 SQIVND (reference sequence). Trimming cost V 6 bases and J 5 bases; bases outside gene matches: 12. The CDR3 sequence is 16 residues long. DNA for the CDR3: TGTGCCAGTAGCAACCCATTCGACAGGGGAGATCAGCCCCAGCATTTT. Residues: CASSNPFDRGDQPQHF.

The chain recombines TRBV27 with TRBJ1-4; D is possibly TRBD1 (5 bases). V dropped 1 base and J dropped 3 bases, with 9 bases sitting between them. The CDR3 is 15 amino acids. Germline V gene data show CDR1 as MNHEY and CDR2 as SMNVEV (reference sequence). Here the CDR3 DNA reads TGTGCCAGCAGTTTATTCGGGGGGGCTAATGAAAAACTGTTTTTT. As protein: CASSLFGGANEKLFF.

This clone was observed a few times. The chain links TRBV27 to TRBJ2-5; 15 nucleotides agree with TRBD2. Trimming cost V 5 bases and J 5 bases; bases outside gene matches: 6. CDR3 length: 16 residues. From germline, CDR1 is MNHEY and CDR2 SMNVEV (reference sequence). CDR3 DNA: TGTGCCAGCAGTGCAGGACTAGCGGGGGGGGAGGAGACCCAGTACTTC. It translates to CASSAGLAGGEETQYF.